This T cell receptor (beta chain) was sequenced during a study of blood T cell repertoires in COVID-19 (dated by TCRdb to about 2020). At the level of the whole study: Samples covering the acute and convalescent phases of COVID-19 were provided by collaborators in the United States, Italy and Spain. The material from the prospective study consisted of cDNA or gDNA derived from T cells, B-cell-depleted T cells, or PBMCs. Subjects who had been exposed to COVID-19, were actively infected with it, or had recovered from it provided the deeply sampled blood TCRbeta repertoires that made up the dataset. The repertoires were made available in a free public database intended to serve as a resource for research on the immune response to SARS-CoV-2. Samples were obtained from the ongoing ImmuneRACE study (first 160 participants) and from 950 to 1,500 subjects provided by 6 global collaborators. Nearly every sample came with metadata listing a de-identified subject ID, COVID-19 status, age in years and sex. Where available, HLA class I and class II types were obtained from metadata supplied by the sample provider rather than from assay-based typing.

The immunoSEQ Assay, a bias-controlled multiplex PCR, was used to amplify TCRbeta CDR3 regions from genomic DNA. Regarding the original processing steps: Nucleated cell counts per sample were estimated from amplification of reference gene primers within the assay. To quantify the absolute abundance of each unique TCRbeta CDR3 rearrangement, sequence reads were collapsed and filtered. For each sample, productive Simpson clonality was calculated as the square root of Simpson's diversity index over productive rearrangements. The table was pulled from immuneACCESS by TCRdb, which kept in-frame rearrangements only. Such tables lose some clones; where checked, under half of the loss comes from unresolved V genes, and the rest has no known cause. The V and J calls and clone size were taken over from that table, and D and trimming were inferred from the DNA. The sample table shows around 100,000 clones, and roughly four fifths are seen once. Of the sample, 3.3% falls within the top ten clones.

Worth noting for this clone: Its antigen specificity is not known. No qualities accompany the bases; no much larger clone lies one base away.

Study-level results and caveats: The amount of clinical and demographic metadata varied by source and participant and was provided uncurated.

CDR1 is given as SGDLS and CDR2 as YYNGEE, both from the germline V gene. V is reduced by 5 bases and J by 0 bases, leaving a spacing of 10 bases between them. Including cysteine and phenylalanine, the CDR3 has 14 amino acids. The only DNA kept is the CDR3, 42 bases in frame from the first base. Whole blood was collected in K2EDTA tubes by collaborating institutions according to the institutions' own protocols. Collaborator samples were shipped for TCRbeta analysis as frozen whole blood, isolated PBMCs, or DNA extracted from either sample type. The chain is made from TRBV9 and TRBJ2-3; tentative D gene TRBD2, with 5 bases matching. The sample taken for sequencing was peripheral blood. The sequence derives from a woman of 80 years or more with active or convalescent COVID-19. In nucleotides, the sequence is TGTGCCAGCAGTGGACTTTCTAGCACAGATACGCAGTATTTT. This encodes CASSGLSSTDTQYF.